This T cell receptor (beta chain) stems from a study of T cells in Graves' hyperthyroidism and ophthalmopathy. Worth noting for this clonotype: Its specificity is not known.

Lactation, pregnancy, other autoimmune disease or uncontrolled infection excluded patients. Orbital computed tomography, thyroid ultrasound, serum thyroxine and TRAb, and clinical symptoms together informed the diagnoses. V gave up 8 bases and J gave up 7 bases; unmatched junction bases: 9. Germline CDR1 is MDHEN and CDR2 is SYDVKM. The CDR3 has 15 amino acids. Amplification yielded TCR beta CDR3 regions, with RNA transcripts as the source. First-round RT-PCR targeting the TCR CDR3 was performed with the HTBI primer set. TCRdb recomputed calls from the multiplex PCR reads with MiXCR, one row per CDR3 protein. The sample contains about 640,000 distinct CDR3 sequences, roughly 20% of which appear only once. Study outcomes and limitations: Ophthalmopathy could be told apart from stable hyperthyroidism with a 13 V-J model. In blood, most of the thyroid clonotypes expanded above 0.001 were also present.

The J gene is TRBJ2-2, the V gene TRBV28; 11 nucleotides agree with TRBD2. The clonotype originates from a man aged 25 to 40 with Graves' ophthalmopathy. Input material: blood. CDR3 residues: CASELAGAGGGELFF. The CDR3 DNA reads as TGTGCCAGCGAACTAGCGGGAGCGGGGGGCGGGGAGCTGTTTTTT.